Each of the 14 T cell receptor beta chains below was sequenced from the same sample in a study of response to subunit inactivated influenza vaccine. MiXCR, applied by TCRdb to the RT-PCR reads, yields one record per CDR3 protein. Altogether 750,000 to 850,000 distinct CDR3 sequences are present, 18% being singletons, with the ten largest covering approximately 11%. The sample in question was PBMCs from blood, obtained around 5 days after vaccination. Every receptor here comes from a man aged 50 or older who received an inactivated influenza vaccine.

The chain employs TRBV6-1 and TRBJ2-7; 7 positions match TRBD1. With 4 bases clipped from V and 2 bases from J, the junction kept 2 bases outside the gene matches. The CDR3 covers 13 residues. The V gene's germline CDR1 is MNHNS and CDR2 SASEGT. The CDR3 loop is CASSATGTYEQYF. CDR3 DNA sequence: TGTGCCAGCAGTGCGACAGGGACCTACGAGCAGTACTTC.

This clonotype was seen more than once but under ten times. V usage is TRBV20-1 and J usage is TRBJ2-3; 9 nucleotides align to TRBD2. The CDR3 consists of 15 residues. With V trimmed by 1 base and J by 2 bases, 4 bases remained unmatched. Looked up from germline, CDR1 is DFQATT and CDR2 is SNEGSKA (reference sequence). CDR3 DNA: TGCAGTGCTAGAGGGACTAGCGACAACACAGATACGCAGTATTTT. Amino acid sequence: CSARGTSDNTDTQYF.

The chain uses TRBV29-1 and TRBJ2-1, with D perhaps matching TRBD2 (5 bases). Deletions cut 7 bases from V and 7 bases from J, with 11 bases between. CDR1 is SQVTM and CDR2 is ANQGSEA in the germline V gene. There are 11 residues in the CDR3. CDR3 residues: CSALGANEQFF. The CDR3 DNA is TGCAGCGCCCTGGGAGCGAATGAGCAGTTCTTC.

This clonotype was counted ten times or more. This chain connects TRBV12-3 or TRBV12-4 to TRBJ1-1; no firm D call. V shed 4 bases and J shed 2 bases, with 8 bases lying between them. The CDR3 has 13 residues. The CDR3: CASSYRDNTEAFF. The CDR3 DNA reads as TGTGCCAGCAGTTACAGAGACAACACTGAAGCTTTCTTT.

This clonotype occurred a few times. The chain uses TRBV12-3 or TRBV12-4 and TRBJ1-1; 7 nucleotides match TRBD1. V trimming: 6 bases; J trimming: 6 bases; junction bases outside the gene matches: 13. This CDR3 is 15 amino acids long. CDR3 in amino acids: CASRPRQGSGAEAFF. DNA for the CDR3: TGTGCCAGCAGGCCTAGACAGGGTTCAGGCGCTGAAGCTTTCTTT.

A few counts support this clonotype. Written as DNA, the CDR3 is TGTGCCATCAGTAGCGGGGGGACATTCACAGATACGCAGTATTTT. This codes for CAISSGGTFTDTQYF. The chain joins TRBV10-3 to TRBJ2-3; 9 bases match TRBD2. The CDR3 sequence is 15 residues long. CDR1 and CDR2 (germline): ENHRY, SYGVKD. Germline trimming cut 5 bases from V and 2 bases from J; bases unmatched to any gene: 5.

This clonotype was counted only a few times. The J gene is TRBJ2-5, the V gene TRBV15; possibly TRBD1 or TRBD2 for D (6 bases each). The CDR3 is made up of 16 amino acids. The germline V gene encodes CDR1 LNHNV and CDR2 YYDKDF (reference sequence). Trimming left V 3 bases short and J 5 bases short, with 19 bases between. CDR3 sequence reads: CATSRRDGQLAETQYF. The CDR3 DNA is TGTGCCACCAGCAGGAGAGACGGACAGCTAGCGGAGACCCAGTACTTC.

V and J are TRBV12-3 or TRBV12-4 and TRBJ2-1; no definite D call. This CDR3 has 16 amino acids. V gave up 1 base and J gave up 2 bases, with 12 bases separating them. The CDR3 region has the DNA TGTGCCAGCAGTTTAGGGTCGTTGTCGACCTACAATGAGCAGTTCTTC. Protein sequence: CASSLGSLSTYNEQFF.

Comments on this clonotype: One end of the junction does not line up with germline, which may come from a read error. The chain combines TRBV4-1 with TRBJ2-1; D not certain. CDR1 is MGHRA, CDR2 YSYEKL, per germline. The length of the CDR3 is 13 residues. The CDR3 protein is CASSQGPGVAPTF. In nucleotides, the CDR3 is TGCGCCAGCAGCCAAGGGCCCGGCGTGGCCCCGACCTTC.

A single count supports this clonotype. At one end the junction does not follow the germline gene, possibly because of a read error. The chain employs TRBV10-3 and TRBJ2-5; D is unclear. Germline V lookup: CDR1 ENHRY, CDR2 SYGVKD. The CDR3 extends over 13 amino acids. The CDR3 DNA is TGTGCCGTCAGAACTCAAGACAAAGAGACCCAGTACTTC. Translated: CAVRTQDKETQYF.

This chain links TRBV28 with TRBJ2-3, with 10 bases identical to TRBD1. The V segment lost 5 bases and the J segment 4 bases; nucleotides outside the gene matches: 9. This CDR3 comprises 16 residues. Germline CDR1 and CDR2: MDHEN and SYDVKM. The CDR3 sequence is CASSGPGDRGSDTQYF. CDR3 coding DNA: TGTGCCAGCAGTGGGCCAGGGGACAGGGGCTCAGATACGCAGTATTTT.

This clonotype was seen a handful of times. The rearrangement links TRBV7-9 to TRBJ1-1; 10 bases line up with TRBD1. The germline V gene encodes CDR1 SEHNR and CDR2 FQNEAQ (reference sequence). The CDR3 loop spans 13 amino acids. Trimming removed 5 bases from V and 5 bases from J; junction bases left unmatched: 2. DNA of the CDR3: TGTGCCAGCAGCGAGGGACAGGGGACTGAAGCTTTCTTT. Translating it yields CASSEGQGTEAFF.

In its sample, this clonotype was seen a few times. The rearrangement uses TRBV29-1 and TRBJ2-1; 10 nucleotides line up with TRBD2. The CDR3 is 14 residues long. V lost 3 bases to trimming and J lost 5 bases; unmatched junction nucleotides: 4. Per germline, CDR1 SQVTM and CDR2 ANQGSEA. CDR3 loop: CSVDSAGGDNEQFF. CDR3 sequence (DNA): TGCAGCGTTGACTCAGCGGGGGGGGACAATGAGCAGTTCTTC.

This chain links TRBV9 with TRBJ2-5; D may match TRBD1 or TRBD2 (5 bases each). Deletions cut 0 bases from V and 1 base from J, with 10 bases between. The CDR3 runs to 15 residues. Germline V lookup: CDR1 SGDLS, CDR2 YYNGEE. The CDR3 sequence is CASSVEGRSQETQYF. The CDR3 DNA reads TGTGCCAGCAGCGTAGAGGGACGATCCCAAGAGACCCAGTACTTC. Filled out from reference TRBV9 and TRBJ2-5, the complete variable domain reads DSGVTQTPKHLITATGQRVTLRCSPRSGDLSVYWYQQSLDQGLQFLIQYYNGEERAKGNILERFSAQQFPDLHSELNLSSLELGDSALYFCASSVEGRSQETQYFGPGTRLLVL.